A selection of T cell receptor beta chains follows, all from one sample in a study of shared clonotypes between healthy human individuals. The repertoire was sequenced with immunoSEQ multiplex PCR; TCRdb's copy has only in-frame clones and lacks some. The sample consists of over 850,000 clones, approximately 80% of them appearing once. The sequenced sample consisted of memory CD4+ T cells from PBMCs. These receptors came from a young man in good health. Some clones in this sample may be carry-over from other donors' samples. Both conserved end residues are part of each CDR3. Each record gives: V gene, D gene, clone size, J gene, CDR3 protein, CDR3 DNA. D genes are given only for firm matches. Clone size is shown for a subset of rows, as once, few, many or a class of expanded clone.

>TRBV28|NA|NA|TRBJ2-5
CASSSMGRWQETQYF
TGTGCCAGCAGTTCAATGGGGCGTTGGCAAGAGACCCAGTACTTC
>TRBV6-1|TRBD2|NA|TRBJ2-7
CASSESLAGGSYEQYF
TGTGCCAGCAGTGAGAGTCTAGCGGGAGGGTCCTACGAGCAGTACTTC
>TRBV5-6|NA|NA|TRBJ2-7
CASSFGASSYEQYF
TGTGCCAGCAGCTTCGGGGCTTCATCCTACGAGCAGTACTTC
>TRBV4-1|TRBD1|NA|TRBJ2-7
CASSQNDRGQTDYEQYF
TGCGCCAGCAGCCAAAATGACCGGGGACAGACCGACTACGAGCAGTACTTC
>TRBV5-1|NA|NA|TRBJ2-5
CASSYRPGTMETQYF
TGCGCCAGCAGCTACCGACCGGGGACCATGGAGACCCAGTACTTC
>TRBV7-3|NA|NA|TRBJ2-2
CASSLARTENTGELFF
TGTGCCAGCAGCCTAGCCAGGACGGAAAACACCGGGGAGCTGTTTTTT
>TRBV11-2|TRBD2|NA|TRBJ2-7
CASSLVLAGVHEQYF
TGTGCCAGCAGCTTAGTCTTAGCGGGAGTTCACGAGCAGTACTTC
>TRBV19|TRBD2|NA|TRBJ2-7
CASSIRLAGGLYEQYF
TGTGCCAGTAGTATTCGTCTAGCGGGAGGGTTGTACGAGCAGTACTTC
>TRBV7-2|NA|NA|TRBJ2-3
CASSLRRGLSTDTQYF
TGTGCCAGCAGCCTTAGGAGGGGGCTGAGCACAGATACGCAGTATTTT
>TRBV27|NA|NA|TRBJ2-3
CASSPYRAFSTDTQYF
TGTGCCAGCAGTCCTTACAGGGCCTTTAGCACAGATACGCAGTATTTT
>TRBV6-1|NA|NA|TRBJ1-1
CATTPRWGTEAFF
TGTGCCACCACACCCCGTTGGGGCACTGAAGCTTTCTTT
>TRBV6-5|TRBD2|NA|TRBJ2-3
CASRGTSGRTDTQYF
TGTGCCAGCAGAGGGACTAGCGGGAGAACAGATACGCAGTATTTT
>TRBV4-2|TRBD1|NA|TRBJ2-7
CASSPDLGDRQYF
TGTGCCAGCAGCCCCGACCTTGGGGACAGGCAGTACTTC
>TRBV5-4|NA|few|TRBJ2-3
CASSLWEALGLTQYF
TGTGCCAGCAGCTTGTGGGAGGCCCTGGGACTTACGCAGTATTTT
>TRBV7-9|TRBD1|NA|TRBJ1-1
CANTPQGLWTEAFF
TGTGCCAATACGCCACAGGGGCTGTGGACTGAAGCTTTCTTT
>TRBV2|TRBD2|once|TRBJ2-2
CASSGERTSGKGGELFF
TGTGCCAGCAGTGGAGAAAGGACTAGCGGGAAGGGCGGGGAGCTGTTTTTT
>TRBV11-2|TRBD1|NA|TRBJ1-2
CASRPDRENYGYTF
TGTGCCAGCAGACCCGACAGGGAGAACTATGGCTACACCTTC
>TRBV7-2|NA|NA|TRBJ2-5
CASSPGRGRETQYF
TGTGCCAGCAGCCCCGGCAGGGGCCGAGAGACCCAGTACTTC